The 29 T cell receptor beta chains in this list originate from one sample, sequenced in a study of blood T cell repertoires in COVID-19 (dated by TCRdb to 2018 to 2020). The method was the immunoSEQ multiplex PCR assay. Imported from immuneACCESS, the table was reduced by TCRdb to in-frame sequences with V and J called. These copies leave out some clones; in studies compared against another copy, an unresolved V gene accounts for under half, and the cause of the remainder is not known. The sample yields just over 150,000 clones; around 84% were counted once. Approximately 3% of the sample belongs to the ten largest clones. The sample was peripheral blood. The receptors originated from a human donor with acute or convalescent COVID-19. The donor label of this sample is uncertain.

The chain joins TRBV5-1 to TRBJ1-2, with D perhaps matching TRBD1 (5 bases). CDR3 size: 14 residues. In germline, CDR1 is SGHRS, CDR2 YFSETQ. V lost 4 bases, J lost 1 base, and 11 bases lay in between. The DNA for the CDR3 is TGCGCCAGCAGCCTTGCGGGACTTAACTATGGCTACACCTTC. Protein product: CASSLAGLNYGYTF.

The chain links TRBV5-1 to TRBJ2-1; 7 bases fit TRBD1. The CDR3 runs to 15 residues. The junction had 1 base not matched to a gene; V was cut back by 0 bases and J by 1 base. The V gene's germline CDR1 is SGHRS and CDR2 YFSETQ. The CDR3 bases are TGCGCCAGCAGCTTGGGGGGACAGTCCTACAATGAGCAGTTCTTC. Translation gives CASSLGGQSYNEQFF.

The rearrangement joins TRBV7-2 to TRBJ1-4, with 7 bases that match TRBD1. Germline V gene lookup returns CDR1 SGHTA and CDR2 FQGNSA. V lost 0 bases and J lost 8; bases outside the gene matches: 9. CDR3 size: 16 residues. This CDR3 is CASSLAGTRGSEKLFF. The CDR3, as DNA: TGTGCCAGCAGCTTAGCGGGGACCAGGGGGAGCGAAAAACTGTTTTTT.

The genes are TRBV3-1 (or the pseudogene TRBV3-2) and TRBJ1-6; unclear D gene. The length of the CDR3 is 16 residues. The V and J ends lost 5 bases and 5 bases respectively, with 16 bases between them. Germline values: CDR1 LGHDT, CDR2 YNNKEL (reference sequence). CDR3 loop: CASSKTSAGDNSPLHF. CDR3 DNA sequence: TGTGCCAGCAGCAAAACCTCAGCCGGGGATAATTCACCCCTCCACTTT.

The chain has TRBV4-2 and TRBJ1-2, with a possible D match to TRBD1 (5 bases). The germline gives CDR1 LGHNA, CDR2 YNFKEQ. Trimming pared 0 bases from V and 6 bases from J, leaving 23 bases between. CDR3 length equals 18 residues. The CDR3 bases are TGTGCCAGCAGCCAAGATAGGGCAGGGAAGTTATTGATTAATGGCTACACCTTC. It translates to CASSQDRAGKLLINGYTF.

This chain uses TRBV7-8 with TRBJ2-1; D is ambiguous. CDR1 is SGHVS and CDR2 is FQNEAQ in the germline V gene. This CDR3 is built from 13 residues. Trimming pared 6 bases from V and 9 bases from J, leaving 15 bases between. CDR3: CASRSQTGGEQFF. The CDR3 bases are TGTGCCAGCAGGTCGCAAACCGGCGGTGAGCAGTTCTTC.

This clone was observed a few times. V usage is TRBV7-9 and J usage is TRBJ1-4; 8 nucleotides match TRBD1. The germline V gene has CDR1 SEHNR and CDR2 FQNEAQ (reference sequence). CDR3 length: 16 residues. V gave up 5 bases and J gave up 8 bases; unmatched junction bases: 13. In nucleotides, the CDR3 is TGTGCCAGCAGCCCGCCCCGACAGGGGACCGGAGAAAAACTGTTTTTT. Its protein product is CASSPPRQGTGEKLFF.

This clone was observed once. CDR3 in amino acids: CAGDSWNEKLFF. DNA for the CDR3: TGTGCCGGGGACAGCTGGAATGAAAAACTGTTTTTT. The chain couples TRBV30 to TRBJ1-4; 7 bases align to TRBD1. J gave up 5 bases and V 8 bases, and 5 bases lay outside the gene matches. Germline lookup yields CDR1 GTSNPN and CDR2 SVGIG (reference sequence). This CDR3 comprises 12 residues.

The chain combines TRBV5-1 with TRBJ2-1, with D possibly matching TRBD1 (6 bases). With 4 bases removed from V and 0 bases from J, the gap between germline ends came to 8 bases. Germline V gene lookup returns CDR1 SGHRS and CDR2 YFSETQ. This CDR3 spans 14 amino acids. The CDR3 sequence: CASSQGSSYNEQFF. The CDR3 DNA follows: TGCGCCAGCAGCCAGGGGAGCTCCTACAATGAGCAGTTCTTC. The variable domain in full, with the rest retrieved from reference TRBV5-1 and TRBJ2-1, is KAGVTQTPRYLIKTRGQQVTLSCSPISGHRSVSWYQQTPGQGLQFLFEYFSETQRNKGNFPGRFSGRQFSNSRSEMNVSTLELGDSALYLCASSQGSSYNEQFFGPGTRLTVL.

Details on this clone: Other DNA sequences from this sample encode an identical CDR3 as well. The V gene is TRBV27, the J gene TRBJ1-6, with 8 nucleotides matching TRBD1. Germline-derived CDR1 and CDR2 are MNHEY and SMNVEV (reference sequence). The length of the CDR3 is 15 residues. With V trimmed by 6 bases and J by 6 bases, 7 bases remained unmatched. The CDR3 region has the DNA TGTGCCAGCAGCCGGCCGGACAGGGCTAATTCACCCCTCCACTTT. Protein: CASSRPDRANSPLHF.

The V call is TRBV6-6, the J call TRBJ1-5, with 8 positions matching TRBD1. Germline V lookup: CDR1 MNHNY, CDR2 SVGAGI (reference sequence). The CDR3 is 13 amino acids. V dropped 6 bases and J dropped 7; count of bases not matched to a gene: 5. The CDR3 spells CASSRQGTQPQHF. As DNA, the CDR3 is TGTGCCAGCAGCCGACAGGGGACCCAGCCCCAGCATTTT.

The chain carries TRBV29-1 and TRBJ2-1, with 7 nucleotides matching TRBD1. Germline V gene sequence: CDR1 SQVTM, CDR2 ANQGSEA. CDR3 length: 14 residues. V dropped 6 bases and J dropped 7; count of bases not matched to a gene: 12. In nucleotides, the CDR3 is TGCAGCGTACGGACAGGTGTATCTTGGAATGAGCAGTTCTTC. This encodes CSVRTGVSWNEQFF.

V is TRBV12-1 and J is TRBJ1-3; TRBD1 was called by the table and not checked on the DNA. TRBV12-1 has pseudogene status. The CDR3 has 16 residues. The CDR3 sequence: CASSWNRVIAGNTIYF. The DNA for the CDR3 is TGTGCCAGCAGCTGGAACAGGGTAATCGCCGGAAACACCATATATTTT.

The chain combines TRBV11-3 with TRBJ2-7; possibly TRBD1 for D (5 bases). This CDR3 has 13 residues. V dropped 5 bases and J dropped 3 bases, with 11 bases sitting between them. The germline V gene has CDR1 SGHNT and CDR2 YENEEA. CDR3 DNA: TGTGCCAGCAGCCCCGGGCAGGGCTACGAGCAGTACTTC. Residues: CASSPGQGYEQYF.

The table lists this clone with a few counts. The V call is TRBV18, the J call TRBJ1-4; tentatively, D is TRBD1 (6 bases). This CDR3 has 16 residues. Trimming shortened V by 4 bases and J by 6 bases, and 18 bases separated the two germline ends. Looked up from germline, CDR1 is KGHSH and CDR2 is LQKENI. CDR3 loop: CASSLNRGGADEKLFF. CDR3 DNA sequence: TGTGCCAGCTCACTGAACCGAGGGGGGGCTGATGAAAAACTGTTTTTT. The full variable domain, with the rest looked up from reference TRBV18 and TRBJ1-4, is NAGVMQNPRHLVRRRGQEARLRCSPMKGHSHVYWYRQLPEEGLKFMVYLQKENIIDESGMPKERFSAEFPKEGPSILRIQQVVRGDSAAYFCASSLNRGGADEKLFFGSGTQLSVL.

This chain connects TRBV11-2 to TRBJ1-1, with D possibly matching TRBD1 (6 bases). Germline CDR1 is SGHAT and CDR2 is FQNNGV. The germline V and J ends were trimmed by 5 bases and 1 base, with 11 bases remaining between them. The CDR3 runs to 14 residues. The CDR3 spells CASSHLTGNTEAFF. The CDR3, as DNA: TGTGCCAGCAGCCATCTGACAGGGAACACTGAAGCTTTCTTT.

The rearrangement links TRBV28 to TRBJ2-7; D call uncertain. This CDR3 is built from 16 residues. In germline, CDR1 is MDHEN, CDR2 SYDVKM. Trimming left V 2 bases short and J 7 bases short, with 21 bases between. Here the CDR3 reads CASSLPNTNPVREQYF. The DNA of the CDR3 is TGTGCCAGCAGTTTACCCAATACAAATCCGGTGCGGGAGCAGTACTTC.

This chain connects TRBV14 to TRBJ1-2; a possible D gene is TRBD1 (5 bases). The CDR3 covers 15 residues. Trimming removed 4 bases from V and 0 bases from J, with 12 bases in between. CDR1 is SGHDN and CDR2 is FVKESK in the germline V gene. As DNA, the CDR3 is TGTGCCAGCAGCCGAACGACAGTACCTAACTATGGCTACACCTTC. This gives the protein CASSRTTVPNYGYTF.

Remarks on this clone: The junction does not match germline at one end; this may be a read error. The J gene is TRBJ1-2, the V gene TRBV5-1; D possibly corresponds to TRBD1 (6 bases). The germline gives CDR1 SGHRS, CDR2 YFSETQ. The CDR3 runs 16 residues. The CDR3 loop reads CARSGGGLWDTPYRTF. The CDR3 DNA reads as TGCGCCCGCAGCGGGGGGGGCTTGTGGGACACCCCCTATCGCACCTTC. Looking up the rest from reference TRBV5-1 and TRBJ1-2 gives the full variable domain: KAGVTQTPRYLIKTRGQQVTLSCSPISGHRSVSWYQQTPGQGLQFLFEYFSETQRNKGNFPGRFSGRQFSNSRSEMNVSTLELGDSALYLCARSGGGLWDTPYRTFGSGTRLTVV.

The chain recombines TRBV27 with TRBJ2-1; D perhaps matches TRBD1 (6 bases). The CDR3 runs 14 residues. Germline CDR1 reads MNHEY; CDR2 reads SMNVEV (reference sequence). V shed 7 bases and J shed 5 bases, with 15 bases lying between them. This chain's CDR3 is CASKGQLLNNEQFF. CDR3 DNA sequence: TGTGCCAGCAAAGGACAGTTACTTAACAATGAGCAGTTCTTC.

This sequence joins TRBV4-2 and TRBJ1-6; 9 bases agree with TRBD1. The V gene end was trimmed by 1 base and the J gene end by 10 bases; junction bases not matched to a gene: 8. Germline values: CDR1 LGHNA, CDR2 YNFKEQ. The CDR3 runs to 16 residues. The CDR3: CASSQASGQGYSPLHF. The CDR3 nucleotides are TGTGCCAGCAGCCAAGCCTCAGGACAGGGGTACTCACCCCTCCACTTT.

The V call is TRBV4-1, the J call TRBJ1-3; D remains ambiguous. V dropped 4 bases and J dropped 0 bases, with 4 bases sitting between them. The germline V gene has CDR1 MGHRA and CDR2 YSYEKL. This CDR3 has 13 amino acids. In DNA form, the CDR3 reads TGCGCCAGCAGCCCACACTCTGGAAACACCATATATTTT. Translated: CASSPHSGNTIYF.

This clone was recorded once. J is TRBJ2-1 and V is TRBV7-9; TRBD1 agrees at 9 bases. The CDR3 is made up of 18 amino acids. Germline values: CDR1 SEHNR, CDR2 FQNEAQ (reference sequence). V was pared by 2 bases and J by 4 bases, with 12 bases of the junction left unmatched. CDR3 in amino acids: CASSLRPSQGAVYNEQFF. CDR3 bases: TGTGCCAGCAGCTTAAGACCCTCACAGGGGGCCGTATACAATGAGCAGTTCTTC.

V and J are TRBV3-1 (or the pseudogene TRBV3-2) and TRBJ1-2, with D maybe TRBD1 (5 bases). The CDR3 contains 15 residues. The V end was cut by 3 bases, the J end by 3 bases, with 14 bases between. Per germline, CDR1 LGHDT and CDR2 YNNKEL (reference sequence). CDR3 region: CASSQGRQGDYGYTF. CDR3 in DNA: TGTGCCAGCAGCCAGGGGCGGCAGGGTGACTATGGCTACACCTTC.

The rearrangement joins TRBV28 to TRBJ2-7, with D possibly matching TRBD2 (5 bases). The CDR3 sequence is 14 residues long. Trimming removed 6 bases at V and 0 bases at J, with 12 bases between. Germline V lookup: CDR1 MDHEN, CDR2 SYDVKM. CDR3 loop: CASSPGGGSYEQYF. The CDR3 DNA reads as TGTGCCAGCAGCCCCGGTGGAGGCTCCTACGAGCAGTACTTC. Filled out from reference TRBV28 and TRBJ2-7, the complete variable domain reads DVKVTQSSRYLVKRTGEKVFLECVQDMDHENMFWYRQDPGLGLRLIYFSYDVKMKEKGDIPEGYSVSREKKERFSLILESASTNQTSMYLCASSPGGGSYEQYFGPGTRLTVT.

CDR3 protein: CASSYRTGGSYDYGYTF. CDR3 nucleotides: TGTGCCAGTAGCTACCGAACAGGGGGCTCGTACGACTATGGCTACACCTTC. The chain is built from TRBV19 and TRBJ1-2; 9 nucleotides agree with TRBD1. V was clipped by 6 bases and J by 3 bases; unmatched bases: 14. Germline V lookup: CDR1 LNHDA, CDR2 SQIVND (reference sequence). The length of the CDR3 is 17 residues.

The gene calls are TRBV29-1 and TRBJ1-1; unclear D gene. The CDR3 runs 12 residues. Germline values: CDR1 SQVTM, CDR2 ANQGSEA. Trimming took 6 bases from V and 5 from J, leaving 13 bases between them. The CDR3 sequence is CSVGRGETEAFF. In nucleotides, the CDR3 is TGCAGCGTCGGTCGTGGAGAGACTGAAGCTTTCTTT. Full variable domain (outside the CDR3, taken from reference TRBV29-1 and TRBJ1-1): SAVISQKPSRDICQRGTSLTIQCQVDSQVTMMFWYRQQPGQSLTLIATANQGSEATYESGFVIDKFPISRPNLTFSTLTVSNMSPEDSSIYLCSVGRGETEAFFGQGTRLTVV.

The V and J genes are TRBV19 and TRBJ2-5; no clear D. There are 12 residues in the CDR3. The V end lost 2 bases, the J end lost 6 bases, and 7 bases lay between the germline ends. CDR1 and CDR2 from the germline V gene are LNHDA and SQIVND (reference sequence). CDR3 in DNA: TGTGCCAGTAGTATACCCTCCCAGACCCAGTACTTC. Translating it yields CASSIPSQTQYF.

V gene TRBV3-1 (or the pseudogene TRBV3-2) combines with J gene TRBJ1-1; D is undetermined. Germline values: CDR1 LGHDT, CDR2 YNNKEL (reference sequence). The CDR3 has 15 residues. Trimming stripped 6 bases from V and 3 bases from J, with 17 bases between. The DNA for the CDR3 is TGTGCCAGCAGGGAAGAGGGTCTAAAACACACTGAAGCTTTCTTT. Translation: CASREEGLKHTEAFF.